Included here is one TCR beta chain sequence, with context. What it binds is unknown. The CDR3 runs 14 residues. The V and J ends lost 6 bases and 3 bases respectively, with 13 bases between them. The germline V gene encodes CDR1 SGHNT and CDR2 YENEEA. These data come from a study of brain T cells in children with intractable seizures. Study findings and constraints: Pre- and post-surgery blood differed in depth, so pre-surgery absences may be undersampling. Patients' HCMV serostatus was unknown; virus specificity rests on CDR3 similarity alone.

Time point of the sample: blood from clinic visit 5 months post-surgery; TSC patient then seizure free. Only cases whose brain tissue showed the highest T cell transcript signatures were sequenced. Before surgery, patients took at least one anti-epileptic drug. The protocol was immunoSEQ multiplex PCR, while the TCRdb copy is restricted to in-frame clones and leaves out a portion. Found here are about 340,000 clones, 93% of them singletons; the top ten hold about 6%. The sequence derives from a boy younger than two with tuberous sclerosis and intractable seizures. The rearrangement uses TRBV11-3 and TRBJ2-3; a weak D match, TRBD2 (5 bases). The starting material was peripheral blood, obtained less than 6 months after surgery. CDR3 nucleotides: TGTGCCAGCAGTCCTCTAGCACAAACAGATACGCAGTATTTT. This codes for CASSPLAQTDTQYF.